Each of the 27 T cell receptor beta chains below was sequenced from the same sample in a study of T-cell reconstitution after alpha-beta-depleted transplantation in children. Preparing the TCRbeta library involved the use of unique molecular identifiers. TCRdb analysed the PCR reads with MiXCR anew, one entry per CDR3 protein. The sample has about 640,000 distinct CDR3 sequences; 16% are singletons. This specimen consisted of PBMCs from the stem cell graft donor, obtained from the stem cell graft. The receptors here all came from a human donor who donated a stem cell graft to a child with acute myeloid leukemia.

Ten or more counts support this clonotype. The chain employs TRBV20-1 and TRBJ2-7; TRBD2 matches 16 bases. V gave up 4 bases and J gave up 4 bases; unmatched junction bases: 7. CDR3 length: 16 amino acids. Germline V gene lookup returns CDR1 DFQATT and CDR2 SNEGSKA (reference sequence). The CDR3 is CSATGTSGGAGYEQYF. DNA for the CDR3: TGCAGTGCTACCGGGACTAGCGGGGGGGCCGGGTACGAGCAGTACTTC.

The V call is TRBV12-3 or TRBV12-4, the J call TRBJ2-3; weak D call: TRBD1 (6 bases). The CDR3 spans 15 residues. Deletions cut 4 bases from V and 2 bases from J, with 13 bases between. CDR3 coding DNA: TGTGCCAGCAGTTCGTCAGGACAGATCACAGATACGCAGTATTTT. Protein sequence: CASSSSGQITDTQYF.

This clonotype has ten or more counts. The chain carries TRBV20-1 and TRBJ2-5; TRBD2 is a possible D gene (5 bases). This CDR3 spans 14 amino acids. The V gene's germline CDR1 is DFQATT and CDR2 SNEGSKA (reference sequence). V was trimmed by 3 bases and J by 1 base, leaving 12 bases between them. The CDR3: CSASPPTSQETQYF. CDR3 sequence (DNA): TGCAGTGCTAGTCCCCCTACTAGCCAAGAGACCCAGTACTTC.

This clonotype was seen repeatedly, ten times or more. The chain has TRBV5-4 and TRBJ2-3; weak D call: TRBD2 (6 bases). There are 15 residues in the CDR3. Germline CDR1 reads SGHNT; CDR2 reads YYREEE (reference sequence). V was pared by 0 bases and J by 7 bases, with 15 bases between. The CDR3 DNA reads as TGTGCCAGCAGCTTGGGGGACTCCCTCTCAAATACGCAGTATTTT. Protein sequence: CASSLGDSLSNTQYF.

This clonotype was found a few times. The chain joins TRBV12-3 or TRBV12-4 to TRBJ2-5; possible D gene TRBD2, 5 bases. V shed 4 bases and J shed 8 bases, with 11 bases lying between them. The CDR3 is 12 residues long. The CDR3 region is CASSSSLGTQYF. As DNA, the CDR3 is TGTGCCAGCAGTTCTAGCTTAGGCACCCAGTACTTC.

This clonotype has at least ten counts. J is TRBJ1-3 and V is TRBV6-1; unclear D gene. The CDR3 is made up of 14 amino acids. Germline CDR1 and CDR2: MNHNS and SASEGT. V was clipped by 8 bases and J by 3 bases, with 14 bases between them. CDR3 region: CASRMGSIGNTIYF. The CDR3 DNA sequence: TGTGCCAGCCGTATGGGAAGTATTGGAAACACCATATATTTT.

This clonotype was observed once. This could be a read error, since a much larger clone is one nucleotide away. The chain joins TRBV6-5 to TRBJ2-7; the D gene is possibly TRBD1 (5 bases). This CDR3 comprises 13 residues. Germline V gene sequence: CDR1 MNHEY, CDR2 SVGAGI. Deletions cut 2 bases from V and 0 bases from J, with 5 bases between. The CDR3: CASSYRGSYEQYF. CDR3 in DNA: TGTGCCAGCAGTTACAGGGGCTCCTACGAGCAGTACTTC.

This clonotype occurred a few times. The J gene is TRBJ2-5, the V gene TRBV29-1; 10 nucleotides agree with TRBD1. J was trimmed by 5 bases and V by 6 bases; bases with no gene match: 6. The germline V gene has CDR1 SQVTM and CDR2 ANQGSEA. The CDR3 contains 13 residues. The CDR3 reads CSVKTGGEETQYF. The DNA for the CDR3 is TGCAGCGTCAAGACAGGGGGCGAGGAGACCCAGTACTTC.

The rearrangement joins TRBV20-1 to TRBJ1-3; D unclear. CDR1 is DFQATT and CDR2 is SNEGSKA in the germline V gene (reference sequence). The CDR3 loop spans 16 amino acids. V lost 0 bases and J lost 0, with 12 bases in between. CDR3 coding DNA: TGCAGTGCTAGAGATTCGGCTGACCTCTCTGGAAACACCATATATTTT. Encoded protein: CSARDSADLSGNTIYF.

This clonotype was seen repeatedly, ten times or more. CDR3 sequence reads: CSATLAGASNTGELFF. DNA of the CDR3: TGCAGTGCTACACTAGCGGGGGCCTCGAACACCGGGGAGCTGTTTTTT. The chain employs TRBV20-1 and TRBJ2-2; 11 bases are a match to TRBD2. Unmatched junction bases numbered 4, after V lost 4 bases and J lost 0 bases. CDR1 and CDR2 from the germline V gene are DFQATT and SNEGSKA (reference sequence). The CDR3 is made up of 16 amino acids.

This sequence joins TRBV5-5 and TRBJ2-7, with a tentative D call TRBD1 (5 bases). Germline V lookup: CDR1 SGHKS, CDR2 YYEKEE (reference sequence). V was shortened by 2 bases and J by 5 bases, with 14 bases between the two germline ends. The CDR3 is made up of 14 amino acids. The DNA for the CDR3 is TGTGCCAGCAGCTTATCGATCCAGGGAAACGAGCAGTACGTC. This encodes CASSLSIQGNEQYV.

This clonotype was counted ten times or more. CDR3 sequence: CSARKGGTQREQFF. In nucleotides, the CDR3 is TGCAGTGCCCGTAAAGGCGGGACCCAGCGTGAGCAGTTCTTC. The V gene is TRBV20-1, the J gene TRBJ2-1, with D tentatively TRBD2 (6 bases). The V gene's germline CDR1 is DFQATT and CDR2 SNEGSKA (reference sequence). The CDR3 consists of 14 residues. The germline V and J ends were trimmed by 6 bases and 9 bases, with 21 bases remaining between them.

The V gene is TRBV20-1, the J gene TRBJ1-4; 7 positions agree with TRBD1. The CDR3 runs to 15 residues. V lost 5 bases to trimming and J lost 10 bases; unmatched junction nucleotides: 16. The germline V gene encodes CDR1 DFQATT and CDR2 SNEGSKA (reference sequence). The CDR3 DNA sequence: TGCAGTGCTGAGTTGCCGGGACAGTACCCTGGAAAACTGTTTTTT. It codes for CSAELPGQYPGKLFF.

This clonotype was counted only a few times. The chain employs TRBV30 and TRBJ2-1; D is unresolved. Trimming shortened V by 4 bases and J by 9 bases, and 10 bases separated the two germline ends. Germline V lookup: CDR1 GTSNPN, CDR2 SVGIG (reference sequence). The CDR3 is made up of 11 amino acids. As DNA, the CDR3 is TGTGCCTGGAAGGTGGGTCTTGAGCAGTTCTTC. Amino acids: CAWKVGLEQFF. The full variable domain, rest sourced from reference TRBV30 and TRBJ2-1, is SQTIHQWPATLVQPVGSPLSLECTVEGTSNPNLYWYRQAAGRGLQLLFYSVGIGQISSEVPQNLSASRPQDRQFILSSKKLLLSDSGFYLCAWKVGLEQFFGPGTRLTVL.

The J gene is TRBJ2-5, the V gene TRBV18; TRBD2 might be the D (5 bases). Trimming removed 6 bases from V and 5 bases from J, with 13 bases in between. Per the germline V gene, CDR1 is KGHSH and CDR2 is LQKENI. This CDR3 is built from 13 residues. The CDR3 reads CASSLKRGETQYF. The CDR3 DNA reads TGTGCCAGCTCCCTTAAGCGAGGGGAGACCCAGTACTTC.

This rearrangement joins TRBV20-1 to TRBJ1-6; D perhaps matches TRBD1 (6 bases). Trimming removed 0 bases at V and 0 bases at J, with 12 bases between. The CDR3 totals 17 residues. Germline-derived CDR1 and CDR2 are DFQATT and SNEGSKA (reference sequence). The CDR3 here is CSAREGRGSSYNSPLHF. CDR3 DNA: TGCAGTGCTAGAGAGGGCAGGGGAAGCTCCTATAATTCACCCCTCCACTTT.

In its sample, this clonotype was seen many times. The V gene is TRBV20-1, the J gene TRBJ1-2; D is possibly TRBD1 (5 bases). Between the trimmed V and J ends, which lost 2 bases and 10 bases, there was a span of 14 bases. The CDR3 loop spans 12 amino acids. Germline CDR1 is DFQATT and CDR2 is SNEGSKA (reference sequence). In DNA, the CDR3 is TGCAGTGCTAGAAGCGGGGCCGCTTACTACACCTTC. It is translated as CSARSGAAYYTF.

This clonotype has a count of ten or more. The V call is TRBV24-1, the J call TRBJ2-3; D may correspond to TRBD1 or TRBD2 (5 bases each). Germline loops: CDR1 KGHDR, CDR2 SFDVKD. This CDR3 is 16 amino acids long. The V and J ends lost 5 bases and 4 bases respectively, with 18 bases between them. The CDR3 region has the DNA TGTGCCACCAGTGCGAGGGGCGGATTTGTAGCAGATACGCAGTATTTT. Its translation is CATSARGGFVADTQYF.

In its sample, this clonotype was seen many times. The chain employs TRBV20-1 and TRBJ2-1, with 7 nucleotides matching TRBD2. CDR3 size: 13 residues. CDR1 is DFQATT and CDR2 is SNEGSKA in the germline V gene (reference sequence). V shed 6 bases, J shed 4 bases, and the junction held 6 bases outside the gene matches. The CDR3 region is CSAAGLLYNEQFF. The CDR3 DNA is TGCAGTGCCGCGGGACTACTGTACAATGAGCAGTTCTTC.

There are many counts of this clonotype. V usage is TRBV20-1 and J usage is TRBJ1-5; TRBD1 agrees at 9 bases. The V gene end was trimmed by 5 bases and the J gene end by 6 bases; junction bases not matched to a gene: 5. This CDR3 has 13 residues. Germline loops: CDR1 DFQATT, CDR2 SNEGSKA (reference sequence). CDR3 residues: CSAGRTGVQPQHF. The DNA of the CDR3 is TGCAGTGCTGGCAGGACAGGGGTTCAGCCCCAGCATTTT.

Of note for this clonotype: One end of the junction does not line up with germline, which may come from a read error. The V gene is TRBV12-3 or TRBV12-4, the J gene TRBJ2-7; 7 nucleotides match TRBD2. CDR3 length equals 14 residues. This chain's CDR3 is CASRGGGPLTSAIF. CDR3 in DNA: TGTGCCAGCAGGGGGGGGGGACCACTAACGTCGGCGATCTTC.

This clonotype was observed at least ten times. A read error may produce the germline difference seen at one junction end. V is TRBV29-1 and J is TRBJ1-3; TRBD1 aligns across 7 bases. The germline gives CDR1 SQVTM, CDR2 ANQGSEA. The CDR3 consists of 15 residues. CDR3 DNA: TGCAGCGTTGTAGGGGGCAGGCACTCTGGAAACACCACATATTTT. It yields the protein CSVVGGRHSGNTTYF.

In its sample, this clonotype was seen a few times. This chain joins TRBV6-5 and TRBJ1-5; D not certain. This CDR3 contains 17 residues. CDR1 and CDR2 (germline): MNHEY, SVGAGI. The V end lost 4 bases, the J end lost 0 bases, and 16 bases lay between the germline ends. The CDR3 spells CASSWDQELNSNQPQHF. CDR3 DNA sequence: TGTGCCAGCAGTTGGGATCAGGAACTAAATAGCAATCAGCCCCAGCATTTT.

This clonotype has only one observation. This rearrangement joins TRBV5-1 to TRBJ2-5; D call uncertain. V was pared by 2 bases and J by 5 bases, with 13 bases between. The CDR3 extends over 14 amino acids. The germline V gene has CDR1 SGHRS and CDR2 YFSETQ. The CDR3 here is CASSLWSYRETQYF. The CDR3 bases are TGCGCCAGCAGCTTATGGAGTTACCGCGAGACCCAGTACTTC. Combining the CDR3 with reference TRBV5-1 and TRBJ2-5 gives the whole variable domain KAGVTQTPRYLIKTRGQQVTLSCSPISGHRSVSWYQQTPGQGLQFLFEYFSETQRNKGNFPGRFSGRQFSNSRSEMNVSTLELGDSALYLCASSLWSYRETQYFGPGTRLLVL.

This clonotype was counted between two and nine times. V gene TRBV5-1 combines with J gene TRBJ2-1; possibly TRBD2 for D (5 bases). Trimming shortened V by 4 bases and J by 0 bases, and 8 bases separated the two germline ends. CDR3 length: 14 amino acids. Germline V lookup: CDR1 SGHRS, CDR2 YFSETQ. In DNA form, the CDR3 reads TGCGCCAGCAGCCCCGACTACTCCTACAATGAGCAGTTCTTC. Amino acids: CASSPDYSYNEQFF.

This clonotype appeared a few times. V is TRBV11-2 and J is TRBJ2-3; TRBD2 aligns across 9 bases. This CDR3 spans 18 amino acids. J was trimmed by 0 bases and V by 5 bases; bases with no gene match: 12. The germline gives CDR1 SGHAT, CDR2 FQNNGV. The CDR3, as DNA: TGTGCCAGCAGCCCCTCCTTGGAGCGGGGGGTTAGCACAGATACGCAGTATTTT. It codes for CASSPSLERGVSTDTQYF.

The CDR3 DNA sequence: TGTGCCAGCAGTGACCCCACCGACACCAAGAATGAGCAGTTCTTC. As protein: CASSDPTDTKNEQFF. The chain couples TRBV25-1 to TRBJ2-1; D call uncertain. CDR3 length: 15 amino acids. Deletions cut 3 bases from V and 7 bases from J, with 16 bases between. Germline V gives CDR1 MGHDK, CDR2 SYGVNS.